This is a list of T cell receptor beta chains from one sample in a study of blood T cells in healthy people across ages. TCRdb analysed the 5' RACE reads with MiXCR anew, one entry per CDR3 protein. The sample has 1.2 million to 1.5 million distinct CDR3 sequences, 40% to 50% seen once. Sample: blood. These receptors originate from a woman younger than 35 in good health. CDR3s include the opening cysteine and the closing phenylalanine or tryptophan. A D gene is named only where the DNA matches it firmly. Rows may omit the clone size; those that give it use once, few, many or a size class.

clone size,V gene,J gene,D gene,CDR3 DNA,CDR3 protein
-,TRBV4-2,TRBJ2-5,-,TGTGCCAGCAGCCAAGATGGGGGAGTAAGGGAGACCCAGTACTTC,CASSQDGGVRETQYF
-,TRBV4-1,TRBJ2-1,TRBD2,TGCGCCAGCAGCCAAGCCGGACTAGCGGGCTGGCTGTACAATGAGCAGTTCTTC,CASSQAGLAGWLYNEQFF
-,TRBV7-9,TRBJ2-5,-,TGTGCCAGCAGCTTTTTCCGGGGACCGTACCAAGAGACCCAGTACTTC,CASSFFRGPYQETQYF
few,TRBV10-3,TRBJ2-1,TRBD1,TGTGCCATCAGGCCATCCGGGACAGGGTCCTACAATGAGCAGTTCTTC,CAIRPSGTGSYNEQFF
-,TRBV30,TRBJ2-3,-,TGTGCCTGGACCCGGGGCAGTGGCACAGATACGCAGTATTTT,CAWTRGSGTDTQYF
-,TRBV7-2,TRBJ2-7,-,TGTGCCAGCAGCCAAAGGCAGGGTGGCTCCTACGAGCAGTACTTC,CASSQRQGGSYEQYF
-,TRBV4-1,TRBJ2-5,-,TGCACCAGCAGCCAAGTTGTAACTAGTGGCCAAGAGACCCAGTACTTC,CTSSQVVTSGQETQYF
-,TRBV7-2,TRBJ2-5,-,TGTGCCAGCAGCTTAGCGGGGGGGCGGGAAGAGACCCAGTACTTC,CASSLAGGREETQYF
few,TRBV7-8,TRBJ1-5,-,TGTGCCAGCAGCTTAGCGCGGCTGGCAGGCAATCAGCCCCAGCATTTT,CASSLARLAGNQPQHF
few,TRBV5-1,TRBJ2-7,-,TGCGCCAGCAGCTTGGAACCAATTCGCCCTTCCGAGCAGTACTTC,CASSLEPIRPSEQYF
many,TRBV20-1,TRBJ1-2,-,TGCAGTGCTCCCTGGAGGGGGGCAATACACTATGGCTACACCTTC,CSAPWRGAIHYGYTF
few,TRBV4-1,TRBJ1-5,-,TGCGCCAGCAGCCTGGGACGGATGAGCAATCAGCCCCAGCATTTT,CASSLGRMSNQPQHF
-,TRBV6-1,TRBJ1-5,TRBD1,TGTGCCAGCAGACTGGTGCGACAGGGGAATCAGCCCCAGCATTTT,CASRLVRQGNQPQHF
-,TRBV12-3/TRBV12-4,TRBJ2-3,TRBD2,TGTGCCAGCAGTTCCGGAATAGCGGGGTCAGATACGCAGTATTTT,CASSSGIAGSDTQYF
few,TRBV9,TRBJ1-2,TRBD1,TGTGCCAGCAGCGGAGAGACAGGGGGCATCTATGGCTACACCTTC,CASSGETGGIYGYTF
many,TRBV4-2,TRBJ2-1,TRBD2,TGTGCCAGCAGCCCAGGACTAGCGGGAGGTTCCTACAATGAGCAGTTCTTC,CASSPGLAGGSYNEQFF
-,TRBV21-1,TRBJ2-5,-,TGTGCCAGCAGCAAACCCAGCGTGGCGGGAGGGAGAGAGACCCAGTACTTC,CASSKPSVAGGRETQYF
-,TRBV12-3/TRBV12-4,TRBJ2-1,TRBD2,TGTGCCAGCAGTTTACAGCGGGGGGATTACAATGAGCAGTTCTTC,CASSLQRGDYNEQFF
-,TRBV18,TRBJ2-3,-,TGTGCCAGCTCACCACCTAGGAGCACAGATACGCAGTATTTT,CASSPPRSTDTQYF
few,TRBV4-1,TRBJ2-5,TRBD2,TGCGCCAGCAGCCAAGGGTGGCGGGAGGGTATGGAGACCCAGTACTTC,CASSQGWREGMETQYF
-,TRBV30,TRBJ2-5,TRBD1,TGTGCTTATACAGGGGGCAATGAGCAGTACTTC,CAYTGGNEQYF
once,TRBV16,TRBJ2-5,TRBD1,TGTGCCAGCACCCAACAGGGGACACAAGAGACCCAGTACTTC,CASTQQGTQETQYF
few,TRBV5-1,TRBJ2-7,-,TGCGCCAGCAGTTCCGCCGCAGGTTCAACCTACGAGCAGTACTTC,CASSSAAGSTYEQYF
few,TRBV20-1,TRBJ2-2,TRBD2,TGCAGTGCTAGAGTCGAGCGGGGCGGGGAGCTGTTTTTT,CSARVERGGELFF
few,TRBV6-6,TRBJ2-3,TRBD2,TGTGCCAGCAGGGCCAGCGGGAGCGGCACAGATACGCAGTATTTT,CASRASGSGTDTQYF
few,TRBV29-1,TRBJ1-2,-,TGCAGCGTTGTATCGGGGAGCGGCTATGGCTACACCTTC,CSVVSGSGYGYTF
-,TRBV7-2,TRBJ2-1,TRBD2,TGTGCCAGCAGCTTGCGTCTAGCGGGAGTGGGAGGCCATGAGCAGTTCTTC,CASSLRLAGVGGHEQFF
few,TRBV12-3/TRBV12-4,TRBJ1-2,TRBD1,TGTGCCAGCACCCCGGGACAGCGCCCTTTCTATGGCTACACCTTC,CASTPGQRPFYGYTF
-,TRBV7-2,TRBJ2-7,TRBD2,TGTGCCAGCAGCTGGGAAAGCGGGATCTCCTACGAGCAGTACTTC,CASSWESGISYEQYF
few,TRBV6-1,TRBJ2-1,TRBD2,TGTGCCAGCAGTGATCGTCTAGCGGGAGAGACCGGTGAGCAGTTCTTC,CASSDRLAGETGEQFF
few,TRBV20-1,TRBJ2-1,-,TGCAGTGCTAGAGCTTTCACTTGGGGCGATGAGCAGTTCTTC,CSARAFTWGDEQFF
few,TRBV4-2,TRBJ2-4,TRBD1,TGTGCCAGCAGCCAAGATTTTACGGGACAGGGAAACATTCAGTACTTC,CASSQDFTGQGNIQYF
few,TRBV5-1,TRBJ1-1,-,TGCGCCAGCAGCTTGGCCCCAGGAACGAACACTGAAGCTTTCTTT,CASSLAPGTNTEAFF
-,TRBV7-6,TRBJ2-2,-,TGTGCCAGCAGCTTAGCGGGGGGGCCCGACGGGGAGCTGTTTTTT,CASSLAGGPDGELFF
-,TRBV6-2/TRBV6-3,TRBJ2-3,-,TGTGCCAGCAGTTATCTCGGTACGCAGTATTTT,CASSYLGTQYF
-,TRBV4-1,TRBJ1-2,-,TGCGCCAGCAGCCCCAAGGACTGGGGGGACATAAACTATGGCTACACCTTC,CASSPKDWGDINYGYTF
-,TRBV28,TRBJ2-7,-,TGTGCCAGCAGCCTCCCGGACTTCGTACACGAGCAGTACTTC,CASSLPDFVHEQYF